The 14 T cell receptor beta chains below were found in one sample sequenced in a study of response to subunit inactivated influenza vaccine. MiXCR was run by TCRdb on the RT-PCR reads, yielding one entry per CDR3 protein. This sample carries around 480,000 distinct CDR3 sequences, about 15% of them seen once, and the ten largest clones take 2.5% to 3.5%. The sequencing here drew on CD4+ T cells sorted from PBMCs, taken about 23 months after vaccination. These receptor sequences come from a man between 50 and 75 years old who received an inactivated influenza vaccine.

The sample holds a few counts of this clonotype. V is TRBV10-3 and J is TRBJ1-2; possible D gene TRBD1, 6 bases. V lost 10 bases to trimming and J lost 5 bases, with 23 bases between them. Looked up from germline, CDR1 is ENHRY and CDR2 is SYGVKD. CDR3 length equals 15 residues. CDR3 in amino acids: CATRAVGQGSYGYTF. CDR3 nucleotide sequence: TGTGCCACCCGGGCCGTTGGGCAGGGGAGTTATGGCTACACCTTC.

There are a few counts of this clonotype. The chain employs TRBV20-1 and TRBJ2-3; possible D gene TRBD2, 6 bases. CDR3 length: 13 amino acids. The germline CDR1 and CDR2 sequences are DFQATT and SNEGSKA (reference sequence). V lost 6 bases and J lost 0, with 10 bases in between. CDR3 sequence reads: CSASSASTDTQYF. The CDR3 nucleotides are TGCAGTGCGTCTAGCGCTAGCACAGATACGCAGTATTTT.

This clonotype was counted only a few times. The chain has TRBV4-1 and TRBJ2-3; TRBD2 aligns across 8 bases. The trim removed 3 bases at V and 5 bases at J, leaving 4 bases unmatched. Germline V lookup: CDR1 MGHRA, CDR2 YSYEKL. CDR3 length: 14 amino acids. The CDR3 sequence is CASSHPTSEDTQYF. The DNA for the CDR3 is TGCGCCAGCAGCCACCCGACTAGCGAAGATACGCAGTATTTT.

This clonotype was seen a few times. The chain joins TRBV20-1 to TRBJ1-1, with 8 nucleotides matching TRBD1. The CDR3 runs to 14 residues. Germline V CDR1 and CDR2: DFQATT, SNEGSKA (reference sequence). After removal of 1 base from V and 3 bases from J, the junction contained 4 bases not matched to a gene. The CDR3 DNA sequence: TGCAGTGCTAGAGTGACAGGGGTTGACACTGAAGCTTTCTTT. This gives the protein CSARVTGVDTEAFF.

This clonotype was observed at least ten times. The chain employs TRBV5-1 and TRBJ1-2, with D tentatively TRBD1 (6 bases). This CDR3 has 13 amino acids. V was pared by 4 bases and J by 6 bases, with 13 bases between. Germline CDR1 and CDR2: SGHRS and YFSETQ. CDR3 sequence reads: CASSPRAGDGYTF. DNA of the CDR3: TGCGCCAGCAGCCCCCGAGCAGGGGATGGCTACACCTTC.

CDR3 nucleotide sequence: TGTGCCAGCCGGGGAGGAGGACCCCCTACGCAGTATTTT. Its protein is CASRGGGPPTQYF. This chain uses TRBV6-2 or TRBV6-3 with TRBJ2-3; weak D call: TRBD2 (6 bases). CDR3 length: 13 amino acids. Per the germline V gene, CDR1 is MNHEY and CDR2 is SVGEGT. The ends were cut back, 8 bases at V and 8 bases at J, with 17 bases in the middle.

The chain carries TRBV11-2 and TRBJ2-3, with 12 positions matching TRBD2. The CDR3 has 16 residues. CDR1 and CDR2 from the germline V gene are SGHAT and FQNNGV. V was pared by 4 bases and J by 3 bases, with 5 bases of the junction left unmatched. CDR3 DNA: TGTGCCAGCAGCTCTCTAGCGGGGGGGCCAACAGATACGCAGTATTTT. Protein: CASSSLAGGPTDTQYF. Drawing the rest from reference TRBV11-2 and TRBJ2-3, the complete variable domain is EAGVAQSPRYKIIEKRQSVAFWCNPISGHATLYWYQQILGQGPKLLIQFQNNGVVDDSQLPKDRFSAERLKGVDSTLKIQPAKLEDSAVYLCASSSLAGGPTDTQYFGPGTRLTVL.

This clonotype appeared a few times. This chain uses TRBV6-2 or TRBV6-3 with TRBJ2-3; D uncertain. This CDR3 has 12 amino acids. Looked up from germline, CDR1 is MNHEY and CDR2 is SVGEGT. The germline V and J ends were trimmed by 7 bases and 3 bases, with 8 bases remaining between them. The CDR3 is CASKKRTDTQYF. CDR3 nucleotides: TGTGCCAGCAAGAAAAGGACAGATACGCAGTATTTT.

J is TRBJ2-5 and V is TRBV5-1; TRBD1 matches 9 bases. The CDR3 has 17 residues. V lost 0 bases and J lost 2; bases outside the gene matches: 8. Looked up from germline, CDR1 is SGHRS and CDR2 is YFSETQ. CDR3 in DNA: TGCGCCAGCAGCTTGGGACCGCCCGGACAGGGGCAAGAGACCCAGTACTTC. This gives the protein CASSLGPPGQGQETQYF.

The chain is built from TRBV7-2 and TRBJ2-7, with D perhaps TRBD2 (6 bases). Deletions cut 5 bases from V and 3 bases from J, with 11 bases between. The V gene's germline CDR1 is SGHTA and CDR2 FQGNSA. This CDR3 comprises 13 residues. The CDR3 sequence is CASSVFSGYEQYF. CDR3 in DNA: TGTGCCAGCAGCGTGTTTAGCGGCTACGAGCAGTACTTC.

This rearrangement joins TRBV10-2 to TRBJ1-2; TRBD1 is a possible D gene (5 bases). The CDR3 totals 14 residues. V lost 4 bases and J lost 7, with 16 bases in between. CDR1 and CDR2 from the germline V gene are WSHSY and SAAADI. The CDR3 sequence is CASSGSGRPSGYTF. CDR3 nucleotides: TGCGCCAGCAGTGGATCAGGGCGCCCCAGTGGCTACACCTTC.

V gene TRBV29-1 combines with J gene TRBJ2-2, with 7 bases matching TRBD2. Germline V gene lookup returns CDR1 SQVTM and CDR2 ANQGSEA. The J segment lost 5 bases and the V segment lost 7 bases, leaving 1 base of the junction unmatched. There are 11 residues in the CDR3. CDR3 nucleotide sequence: TGCAGCGGGGGGGGAACCGGGGAGCTGTTTTTT. Translating gives CSGGGTGELFF.

As regards this clonotype: At one of its ends the junction is not consistent with the germline gene, which may arise from a read error. The chain employs TRBV12-3 or TRBV12-4 and TRBJ1-4; 7 bases match TRBD1. The CDR3 is 14 residues long. CDR3 in amino acids: CASRGGTAGEKLVF. CDR3 nucleotide sequence: TGTGCCAGCAGGGGGGGGACAGCGGGCGAAAAACTGGTTTTT.

This clonotype was counted only a few times. V usage is TRBV20-1 and J usage is TRBJ2-3; a weak D match, TRBD1 (6 bases). Germline V lookup: CDR1 DFQATT, CDR2 SNEGSKA (reference sequence). V dropped 7 bases and J dropped 4 bases, with 12 bases sitting between them. The CDR3 runs 12 residues. The CDR3 protein is CSGGRGPDTQYF. The CDR3 nucleotides are TGCAGTGGAGGCAGGGGCCCAGATACGCAGTATTTT.